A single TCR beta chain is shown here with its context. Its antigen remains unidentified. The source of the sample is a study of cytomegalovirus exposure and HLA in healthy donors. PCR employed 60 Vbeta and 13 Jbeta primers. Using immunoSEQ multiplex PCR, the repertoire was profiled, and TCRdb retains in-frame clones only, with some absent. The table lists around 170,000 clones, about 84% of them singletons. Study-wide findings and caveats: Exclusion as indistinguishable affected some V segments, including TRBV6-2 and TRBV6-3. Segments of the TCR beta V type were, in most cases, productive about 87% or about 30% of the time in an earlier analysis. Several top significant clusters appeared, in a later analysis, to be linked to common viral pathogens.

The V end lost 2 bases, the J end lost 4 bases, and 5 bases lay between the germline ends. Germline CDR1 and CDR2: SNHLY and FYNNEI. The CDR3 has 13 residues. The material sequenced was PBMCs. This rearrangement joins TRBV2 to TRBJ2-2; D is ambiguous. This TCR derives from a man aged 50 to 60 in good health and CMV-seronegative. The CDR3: CASSESFTGELFF. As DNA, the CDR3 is TGTGCCAGCAGTGAATCTTTCACCGGGGAGCTGTTTTTT.